A selection of T cell receptor beta chains follows, all from one sample in a study of technical replicates of blood from several donors. Using immunoSEQ multiplex PCR, the repertoire was profiled, and TCRdb retains in-frame clones only, with some absent. The sample shows 60,000 to 80,000 clones, roughly nine tenths of them seen only once. Sequenced input: T cells isolated from PBMCs. The receptor source for this set is a human donor in good health. Both conserved end residues are trimmed from each CDR3.

j_gene: TRBJ1-5; v_gene: TRBV4-1; CDR3aa: ASSQGRPASNQPQH
j_gene: TRBJ1-1; v_gene: TRBV7-9; CDR3aa: ASSFGTANTEAF
j_gene: TRBJ2-3; v_gene: TRBV10-3; CDR3aa: AISESGSGRIDTDTQY
j_gene: TRBJ1-3; v_gene: TRBV9; CDR3aa: ASSVVSAGNTIY
j_gene: TRBJ2-3; v_gene: TRBV29-1; CDR3aa: SVLELDTQY
j_gene: TRBJ2-1; v_gene: TRBV7-7; CDR3aa: ASSLGRTSGYNEQF
j_gene: TRBJ1-1; v_gene: TRBV5-1; CDR3aa: ASSPGTRSWDNTEAF
j_gene: TRBJ2-5; v_gene: TRBV5-1; CDR3aa: ASSLDSRTGETQY
j_gene: TRBJ2-3; v_gene: TRBV1; CDR3aa: TSSPGPGLATDTQY
j_gene: TRBJ2-5; v_gene: TRBV13; CDR3aa: ASSLDRGLNVETQY
j_gene: TRBJ1-1; v_gene: TRBV28; CDR3aa: ASNSGTGSFVSEAF
j_gene: TRBJ2-3; v_gene: TRBV25-1; CDR3aa: ASSGGQLLADTQY
j_gene: TRBJ1-2; v_gene: TRBV28; CDR3aa: ASSEAGGGYGYT
j_gene: TRBJ2-3; v_gene: TRBV19; CDR3aa: ASGRRDTDTQY
j_gene: TRBJ2-1; v_gene: TRBV5-1; CDR3aa: ASSLDSSVLYNEQF
j_gene: TRBJ2-3; v_gene: TRBV16; CDR3aa: ASSPSGVTDTQY
j_gene: TRBJ2-2; v_gene: TRBV28; CDR3aa: ASSPDRGPTGELF
j_gene: TRBJ1-5; v_gene: TRBV19; CDR3aa: ASSIRTEMNNQPQH
j_gene: TRBJ1-1; v_gene: TRBV5-1; CDR3aa: ASSMAGTNTEAF
j_gene: TRBJ2-2; v_gene: TRBV7-3; CDR3aa: ASSSPWSSGELF
j_gene: TRBJ2-1; v_gene: TRBV16; CDR3aa: ASSQLESGEQF
j_gene: TRBJ2-4; v_gene: TRBV9; CDR3aa: ASSRDSLTKNIQY
j_gene: TRBJ2-2; v_gene: TRBV28; CDR3aa: ASRKSGRDTGELF
j_gene: TRBJ2-2; v_gene: TRBV6-4; CDR3aa: ASSTGYSGGELF
j_gene: TRBJ2-1; v_gene: TRBV11-3; CDR3aa: ASSRQGAGEQF
j_gene: TRBJ2-1; v_gene: TRBV27; CDR3aa: ASSLGTSGSYEQF
j_gene: TRBJ2-2; v_gene: TRBV27; CDR3aa: ASSWDRNTGELF
j_gene: TRBJ2-2; v_gene: TRBV4-1; CDR3aa: ASSQDNPNPITGELF
j_gene: TRBJ2-7; v_gene: TRBV6-5; CDR3aa: ASSPGQGNNEQY
j_gene: TRBJ1-2; v_gene: TRBV27; CDR3aa: ASRQTGSQGYT
j_gene: TRBJ2-3; v_gene: TRBV11-2; CDR3aa: ASSERLAGGRDTQY
j_gene: TRBJ1-1; v_gene: TRBV20-1; CDR3aa: LGNRGTEAF
j_gene: TRBJ2-1; v_gene: TRBV5-4; CDR3aa: ASSEGVREWPYNEQF
j_gene: TRBJ2-7; v_gene: TRBV7-9; CDR3aa: ASSLVSGAYEQY
j_gene: TRBJ1-1; v_gene: TRBV6-5; CDR3aa: ASSRPGVAEAF
j_gene: TRBJ1-2; v_gene: TRBV6-5; CDR3aa: ASSLGGIVGYT
j_gene: TRBJ2-7; v_gene: TRBV5-4; CDR3aa: ASSLGTGVTYEQY
j_gene: TRBJ1-1; v_gene: TRBV15; CDR3aa: ATSIRTALEAF
j_gene: TRBJ2-1; v_gene: TRBV9; CDR3aa: ASSVAGQGVSEQF
j_gene: TRBJ2-7; v_gene: TRBV4-3; CDR3aa: ASSQERLQGHEQY
j_gene: TRBJ2-1; v_gene: TRBV10-3; CDR3aa: AITQGTGLAGAEQF
j_gene: TRBJ1-1; v_gene: TRBV27; CDR3aa: ASTGEAF
j_gene: TRBJ1-2; v_gene: TRBV29-1; CDR3aa: SVEGVGSYGYT
j_gene: TRBJ1-1; v_gene: TRBV19; CDR3aa: ASSWAVVNTEAF
j_gene: TRBJ2-7; v_gene: TRBV11-2; CDR3aa: ASSLGRAGYEQY
j_gene: TRBJ2-1; v_gene: TRBV4-1; CDR3aa: ASSQEFRGNEQF
j_gene: TRBJ1-5; v_gene: TRBV15; CDR3aa: ATSRVVTLNQPQH
j_gene: TRBJ2-7; v_gene: TRBV28; CDR3aa: ASGGYEQY
j_gene: TRBJ2-2; v_gene: TRBV9; CDR3aa: ASSVGGSGELF
j_gene: TRBJ2-3; v_gene: TRBV5-1; CDR3aa: ASSLELGRDTQY
j_gene: TRBJ2-1; v_gene: TRBV28; CDR3aa: ASSLLDFRLEQF
j_gene: TRBJ1-1; v_gene: TRBV10-3; CDR3aa: AISRDTNTEAF
j_gene: TRBJ1-1; v_gene: TRBV6-5; CDR3aa: ASSYGGENTEAF
j_gene: TRBJ1-1; v_gene: TRBV10-3; CDR3aa: ATGDRGHAEAF
j_gene: TRBJ2-5; v_gene: TRBV5-6; CDR3aa: ASSLSMVGLQY
j_gene: TRBJ2-4; v_gene: TRBV10-3; CDR3aa: AISELDRVDIQY
j_gene: TRBJ2-1; v_gene: TRBV30; CDR3aa: AWDPGQGMYNEQF
j_gene: TRBJ2-7; v_gene: TRBV7-3; CDR3aa: ASSLTSGNYEQY
j_gene: TRBJ1-2; v_gene: TRBV7-2; CDR3aa: ASSPSGTGGPLGYGYT